This T cell receptor beta chain came from a study of T cell clonality in common variable immunodeficiency. Findings and limits, study-wide: CVID subjects shared fewer TCRbeta clones than healthy controls did. In common variable immunodeficiency, TCR beta chains reportedly carried fewer deletions and N-nucleotide insertions.

For this clone: Its antigen is currently unknown. Read coverage stops 3 residues before the CDR3 terminus; the germline J gene supplies the remainder.

The V segment lost 0 bases and the J segment 2 bases; nucleotides outside the gene matches: 6. Germline V CDR1 and CDR2: SGHRS, YFSETQ. The CDR3 totals 16 residues. Equal genomic DNA amounts from CVID and control samples were sequenced. The method was immunoSEQ multiplex PCR; TCRdb's version includes in-frame clones alone and lacks a portion of them. Singletons are absent from the sample, which has more than 20,000 clones. This sequence was found in a human donor with common variable immunodeficiency. The sequenced sample consisted of peripheral blood mononuclear cells. This chain joins TRBV5-1 and TRBJ2-3, with 7 bases identical to TRBD2. This CDR3 reads CASSLAASGHTDTQYF. The sequenced CDR3 bases are TGCGCCAGCAGCTTGGCGGCTAGCGGTCACACAGATACG.